The rows below give T cell receptor beta chains drawn from one sample of a study of T-cell reconstitution after alpha-beta-depleted transplantation in children. In TCRdb, the PCR reads were re-called with MiXCR into one record per CDR3 protein. The table has fewer than 750,000 distinct CDR3 sequences, about 21% seen once. Sample: PBMCs, mostly from graft donor cells, taken 360 days after TCRalphabeta/CD19-depleted stem cell transplant. The receptors originated from a boy under three years old who had a stem cell transplant for acute myeloid leukemia, so the T cells may come from the graft donor. The CDR3 runs from the conserved cysteine through the conserved F or W. D genes are given only for firm matches. Expanded clones are given a class, and other clones once, few, many or no size at all.

TRBJ2-5 - TRBV9 - CASSVVGTPQETQYF TGTGCCAGCAGCGTAGTGGGGACCCCACAAGAGACCCAGTACTTC
TRBJ2-5 TRBD1 TRBV9 many CASSVDRGMETQYF TGTGCCAGCAGCGTCGACAGGGGGATGGAGACCCAGTACTTC
TRBJ1-1 - TRBV20-1 few CSAGGLLNTEAFF TGCAGTGCTGGCGGACTCTTGAACACTGAAGCTTTCTTT
TRBJ2-7 - TRBV6-5 - CASSYSIFGTRIVYEQYF TGTGCCAGCAGTTACTCGATATTTGGTACAAGGATAGTCTACGAGCAGTACTTC
TRBJ2-5 - TRBV11-2 - CASSFTNLLGETQYF TGTGCCAGCAGCTTCACCAACCTACTAGGAGAGACCCAGTACTTC
TRBJ2-2 - TRBV12-3/TRBV12-4 many CASGSSQNTGELFF TGTGCCAGCGGAAGCTCCCAGAACACCGGGGAGCTGTTTTTT
TRBJ2-1 - TRBV29-1 - CSVLPSNEQFF TGCAGCGTTCTCCCCTCCAATGAGCAGTTCTTC
TRBJ1-2 - TRBV4-1 - CASSQSGSATPLDYGYTF TGCGCCAGCAGCCAATCAGGCAGCGCGACCCCGTTGGACTATGGCTACACCTTC
TRBJ2-1 - TRBV12-3/TRBV12-4 - CASSGWDSSSEQFF TGTGCCAGCAGTGGTTGGGACTCCTCTAGTGAGCAGTTCTTC
TRBJ2-1 - TRBV29-1 few CSVEEGLSSYNEQFF TGCAGCGTTGAAGAGGGGTTGAGCTCCTACAATGAGCAGTTCTTC
TRBJ2-5 TRBD2 TRBV6-2/TRBV6-3 few CASTLHTSGQETQYF TGTGCCAGCACCCTACACACTAGCGGGCAAGAGACCCAGTACTTC
TRBJ2-1 TRBD2 TRBV2 many CASTLAGGNNEQFF TGTGCCAGCACCTTAGCGGGGGGGAACAATGAGCAGTTCTTC